The entry that follows covers one T cell receptor (beta chain) sequence. The data are from a study of blood T cell repertoires in COVID-19. Overall study: PBMCs, B-cell-depleted T cells, or T cells were the source of the cDNA or gDNA that made up the material.

In the original processing: Reference gene primers were amplified, and this amplification served to estimate nucleated cell counts. Profiling relied on immunoSEQ multiplex PCR, and the TCRdb table lists in-frame clones only, not all of them. The V and J calls and the clone size are those of that table, but D and trimming were determined from the DNA. The top ten clones hold about 20% of a sample with 230,000 or so clones, approximately 81% of them seen once. The CDR3 totals 18 residues. CDR1 and CDR2 from the germline V gene are LNHDA and SQIVND (reference sequence). Trimming took 1 base from V and 1 from J, leaving 17 bases between them.

This chain links TRBV19 with TRBJ1-5, with D perhaps matching TRBD1 (6 bases). This receptor was taken from a young man with active or convalescent COVID-19. Sequenced: peripheral blood. CDR3 region: CASSIVPPGTGSNQPQHF. Here the CDR3 DNA reads TGTGCCAGTAGTATAGTCCCCCCAGGTACAGGGAGCAATCAGCCCCAGCATTTT.